This paragraph reports one T cell receptor (beta chain). Its antigen remains unidentified. The germline V gene (reference sequence) yields DFQATT for CDR1 and SNEGSKA for CDR2. Spanning cysteine to phenylalanine, the CDR3 consists of 16 amino acids. No DNA is listed. Sequencer: Illumina HiSeq 2000. TCR beta cDNA libraries were made by 5'RACE template switching that added a universal primer site and unique molecular identifiers. Priming for cDNA synthesis came from the TCR beta constant segment, and two successive PCR amplification steps followed. In the authors' own workflow: MIGEC was used to demultiplex reads and group reads by UMI, and MiTCR was used to assemble and quantify clonotypes. To exclude erroneous sequences, only TCR cDNA sequences supported by at least two reads were retained. The tcR package was used for downstream repertoire analysis, with clonotypes matched between fractions based on CDR3 nucleotide sequence plus V segment. VDJmatch was used to annotate antigen specificity against VDJdb, with one amino acid substitution in CDR3 permitted. Reads reprocessed by TCRdb are summarized as one entry per CDR3 protein sequence, and DNA is absent. The V and J calls shown here were made by TCRdb, not taken from the authors' results. The sample's table lists a count of about 260,000 distinct CDR3 sequences. The ten largest clonotypes hold 0.39% of the sample.

HCMV-specific IgG was detected in serum with a commercial ELISA kit to determine HCMV serostatus. Ficoll density gradient centrifugation was used to isolate peripheral blood mononuclear cells from blood. The data were taken from a study of T cells expressing NK-cell markers (TCRdb year 2020). Regarding the complete study: Fewer than ten donors provided sorted CD3+CD56+NKG2C+, CD3+CD56+NKG2C- and CD3+CD56-NKG2C+ T-cell subsets, whose TCR beta-chain repertoires were profiled. Among the eight sequenced donors, only one was HCMV-seronegative, while the other seven were HCMV-seropositive. All eight donors whose samples were sequenced were randomly selected healthy volunteers, three of them men and five women. Sequencing of the libraries produced 2 x 150 bp reads on Illumina HiSeq 2000/2500, MiSeq or NextSeq. The full study reports these points: It remained unclear whether the expanded NKG2C-expressing T cell clones were specific for HCMV antigens. In roughly 6 donors, the dominant CD3+CD56+NKG2C+ clonotypes were found to rank among the top 10 CD8+ clonotypes and to make up roughly 1.0-7.0% of CD8+ T cells. Those dominant clonotypes were again the most abundant among CD3+CD56-NKG2C+ cells in a handful of donors, at about 25-60.1%.

The source of this sequence is a man aged 18 to 35 in good health. Donor details come from another sample of the same person, matched by shared clones. Material: blood T cells: a sorted CD56 or NKG2C T cell subset, CD4+ or CD8+ T cells, or bulk PBMC T cells (not recorded which). The chain is assembled from TRBV20-1 and TRBJ2-3; the D call from TCRdb, TRBD2, cannot be confirmed without DNA. The CDR3: CSAHPPGLANTDTQYF.